Following are 29 T cell receptor beta chains from one sample sequenced in a study of T cells after posttransplantation cyclophosphamide. TCRdb keeps only in-frame clones here, not all; method: immunoSEQ multiplex PCR. There are 40,000 to 55,000 clones in the sample, none observed a single time. Input material: PBMCs. The origin of the receptors is a man aged 35-49 years in good health, CMV-negative, and a related stem cell transplant donor.

In its sample, this clone was seen many times. The sample has other DNA sequences that encode this CDR3 too. The chain recombines TRBV6-1 with TRBJ1-6; 8 bases agree with TRBD1. Germline V gene sequence: CDR1 MNHNS, CDR2 SASEGT. The CDR3 is made up of 14 amino acids. V gave up 6 bases and J gave up 10 bases; unmatched junction bases: 8. The CDR3 spells CASREQGERSPLHF. CDR3 in DNA: TGTGCCAGCAGGGAACAGGGGGAACGGTCACCCCTCCACTTT.

The sample holds many counts of this clone. The CDR3 sequence: CASSLKPATNEKLFF. CDR3 sequence (DNA): TGTGCCAGCAGCTTAAAGCCCGCAACTAATGAAAAACTGTTTTTT. The V call is TRBV11-2, the J call TRBJ1-4; D gene uncertain. Per germline, CDR1 SGHAT and CDR2 FQNNGV. The CDR3 has 15 amino acids. V was pared by 2 bases and J by 0 bases, with 7 bases between.

This clone was seen ten or more times. The chain combines TRBV5-4 with TRBJ2-1; 7 nucleotides align to TRBD1. CDR3 length: 14 amino acids. V was clipped by 5 bases and J by 6 bases; unmatched bases: 8. CDR1 and CDR2 (germline): SGHNT, YYREEE (reference sequence). CDR3: CASSQTGSGNEQFF. The CDR3 coding sequence is TGTGCCAGCAGTCAGACAGGGTCCGGCAATGAGCAGTTCTTC.

Ten or more counts support this clone. CDR3 residues: CASSLGTGDSGNTIYF. DNA of the CDR3: TGTGCCAGCAGCTTGGGGACAGGAGACTCTGGAAACACCATATATTTT. This chain joins TRBV5-4 and TRBJ1-3; TRBD1 matches at 7 bases. There are 16 residues in the CDR3. Germline V CDR1 and CDR2: SGHNT, YYREEE (reference sequence). The trim removed 0 bases at V and 0 bases at J, leaving 3 bases unmatched.

This clone has a count of ten or more. J is TRBJ1-1 and V is TRBV4-1; D call uncertain. The germline CDR1 and CDR2 sequences are MGHRA and YSYEKL. V was clipped by 1 base and J by 3 bases, with 12 bases between them. The CDR3 runs to 15 residues. CDR3 DNA: TGCGCCAGCAGCCAAGGAGGTGAGGGCTACACTGAAGCTTTCTTT. Translated: CASSQGGEGYTEAFF.

The chain employs TRBV12-5 and TRBJ1-5, with 9 positions matching TRBD1. Germline trimming cut 3 bases from V and 6 bases from J; bases unmatched to any gene: 6. Germline V gene sequence: CDR1 LGHNT, CDR2 FRNRAP. The CDR3 consists of 15 residues. The CDR3 sequence: CASGLNRGQGQPQHF. The CDR3 nucleotides read TGTGCTAGTGGTTTAAACAGGGGGCAGGGTCAGCCCCAGCATTTT. The variable domain in full, completed from reference TRBV12-5 and TRBJ1-5, reads DARVTQTPRHKVTEMGQEVTMRCQPILGHNTVFWYRQTMMQGLELLAYFRNRAPLDDSGMPKDRFSAEMPDATLATLKIQPSEPRDSAVYFCASGLNRGQGQPQHFGDGTRLSIL.

In its sample, this clone was seen many times. The chain recombines TRBV13 with TRBJ2-5; D is perhaps TRBD2 (6 bases). The germline V gene encodes CDR1 PRHDT and CDR2 FYEKMQ (reference sequence). The V gene lost 5 bases and the J gene lost 6 bases, with 13 bases spanning the gap. CDR3 size: 13 residues. The CDR3 DNA sequence: TGTGCCAGCAGCATGGTGACTAGTCAGACCCAGTACTTC. It yields the protein CASSMVTSQTQYF.

This clone has a count of ten or more. This chain links TRBV7-2 with TRBJ2-3; no clear D. V lost 4 bases to trimming and J lost 4 bases, with 9 bases between them. CDR1 and CDR2 (germline): SGHTA, FQGNSA. The CDR3 sequence is 13 residues long. The CDR3 reads CASSSVIPDTQYF. Written as DNA, the CDR3 is TGTGCCAGCAGCTCCGTTATTCCAGATACGCAGTATTTT.

There are many counts of this clone. The chain uses TRBV5-1 and TRBJ1-2, with 7 bases fitting TRBD1. The CDR3 is made up of 16 amino acids. Germline-derived CDR1 and CDR2 are SGHRS and YFSETQ. With 3 bases clipped from V and 3 bases from J, the junction kept 11 bases outside the gene matches. CDR3 bases: TGCGCCAGCAGCTGGGGCGGGACAGTGACCGACTATGGCTACACCTTC. This codes for CASSWGGTVTDYGYTF. Full variable domain (rest looked up from reference TRBV5-1 and TRBJ1-2): KAGVTQTPRYLIKTRGQQVTLSCSPISGHRSVSWYQQTPGQGLQFLFEYFSETQRNKGNFPGRFSGRQFSNSRSEMNVSTLELGDSALYLCASSWGGTVTDYGYTFGSGTRLTVV.

This clone was detected ten times or more. The chain is built from TRBV4-2 and TRBJ2-5; 7 bases map to TRBD2. CDR3 size: 14 residues. From germline, CDR1 is LGHNA and CDR2 YNFKEQ. Trimming removed 1 base from V and 8 bases from J; junction bases left unmatched: 7. The CDR3 nucleotides read TGTGCCAGCAGCCAAGTGCTAGCGGATCCAACCCAGTACTTC. Amino acid sequence: CASSQVLADPTQYF.

This clone was counted ten times or more. The CDR3 DNA reads as TGTGCCAGCAGTTTCGGGGGGGTCGAGTACGAGCAGTACTTC. Protein sequence: CASSFGGVEYEQYF. V gene TRBV27 combines with J gene TRBJ2-7; 8 bases match TRBD2. V shed 3 bases and J 4 bases; nucleotides not matched to a gene: 5. The germline CDR1 and CDR2 sequences are MNHEY and SMNVEV (reference sequence). The CDR3 has 14 amino acids.

This chain links TRBV23-1 with TRBJ1-5, with D possibly being TRBD1 (5 bases). TRBV23-1 is marked as an open reading frame, function uncertain. Trimming cost V 9 bases and J 9 bases, with 24 bases left between them. The CDR3 has 15 residues. The CDR3 DNA reads as TGCGCCAGGCCCATGCTACAGGTTCCCGTGAGGCCCCAGCATTTT. Residues: CARPMLQVPVRPQHF.

This clone has just a few counts. The chain is built from TRBV15 and TRBJ2-5; D perhaps matches TRBD1 (5 bases). Trimming took off 4 bases at V and 1 base at J, with 10 bases between the two ends. The V gene's germline CDR1 is LNHNV and CDR2 YYDKDF (reference sequence). The CDR3 is made up of 14 amino acids. The CDR3 protein is CATSNYRTQETQYF. The CDR3, as DNA: TGTGCCACCAGCAACTACAGGACCCAAGAGACCCAGTACTTC. The full variable domain, with the rest looked up from reference TRBV15 and TRBJ2-5, is DAMVIQNPRYQVTQFGKPVTLSCSQTLNHNVMYWYQQKSSQAPKLLFHYYDKDFNNEADTPDNFQSRRPNTSFCFLDIRSPGLGDTAMYLCATSNYRTQETQYFGPGTRLLVL.

This clone occurred many times. V and J are TRBV19 and TRBJ2-6, with a tentative D call TRBD2 (5 bases). The V gene lost 4 bases and the J gene lost 2 bases, with 9 bases spanning the gap. Germline CDR1 LNHDA, CDR2 SQIVND (reference sequence). The length of the CDR3 is 15 residues. The CDR3 sequence is CASSNLRAGANVLTF. DNA for the CDR3: TGTGCCAGTAGTAACTTGAGGGCTGGGGCCAACGTCCTGACTTTC.

This clone turned up a few times. The genes are TRBV5-5 and TRBJ2-5; TRBD1 matches 9 bases. Germline CDR1 SGHKS, CDR2 YYEKEE (reference sequence). V was clipped by 1 base and J by 1 base; unmatched bases: 8. The CDR3 runs 17 residues. The CDR3 bases are TGTGCCAGCAGCTTGCGGGGGACAGGGAGGACCCAAGAGACCCAGTACTTC. The encoded protein is CASSLRGTGRTQETQYF.

This clone has a count of ten or more. The V call is TRBV10-3, the J call TRBJ1-1; D gene ambiguous. Trimming pared 8 bases from V and 0 bases from J, leaving 7 bases between. Looked up from germline, CDR1 is ENHRY and CDR2 is SYGVKD. The CDR3 contains 12 residues. The CDR3 region has the DNA TGTGCCATCGGCGAGGTGAACACTGAAGCTTTCTTT. As protein: CAIGEVNTEAFF.

Many counts were recorded for this clone. The chain is built from TRBV27 and TRBJ1-1, with TRBD1 as a possible D gene (5 bases). CDR1 and CDR2 (germline): MNHEY, SMNVEV (reference sequence). The CDR3 loop spans 14 amino acids. Trimming took 9 bases from V and 6 from J, leaving 20 bases between them. The CDR3 spells CASTHANGGAEAFF. The CDR3 region has the DNA TGTGCCAGTACACATGCCAATGGAGGGGCTGAAGCTTTCTTT.

This clone was detected a few times. The genes are TRBV2 and TRBJ2-7, with a weak D call TRBD2 (5 bases). CDR1 is SNHLY, CDR2 FYNNEI, per germline. The V gene lost 4 bases and the J gene lost 5 bases, with 18 bases spanning the gap. The CDR3 is 15 amino acids. This CDR3 is CASSVIILRGHEQYV. In DNA, the CDR3 is TGTGCCAGCAGTGTAATTATCCTCCGGGGTCACGAGCAGTACGTC.

This clone was seen at least ten times. J is TRBJ2-1 and V is TRBV6-4; 12 bases map to TRBD2. CDR3 length: 15 amino acids. J lost 6 bases, V lost 0 bases, and 0 bases had no gene match. Germline V CDR1 and CDR2: MRHNA, SNTAGT. CDR3 DNA: TGTGCCAGCAGTGACTCGACTAGCGGGAGCAATGAGCAGTTCTTC. Its translation is CASSDSTSGSNEQFF.

The table lists this clone with many counts. The chain uses TRBV10-3 and TRBJ2-2; 8 nucleotides line up with TRBD1. The CDR3 has 14 residues. Germline V CDR1 and CDR2: ENHRY, SYGVKD. V shed 7 bases and J 1 base; nucleotides not matched to a gene: 2. As DNA, the CDR3 is TGTGCCATCACCGGGACAGGGAACACCGGGGAGCTGTTTTTT. Protein: CAITGTGNTGELFF.

This clone appeared many times. J is TRBJ2-1 and V is TRBV6-5; D unresolved. The ends were cut back, 6 bases at V and 0 bases at J, with 12 bases in the middle. The CDR3 sequence is 15 residues long. Germline assignment: CDR1 MNHEY and CDR2 SVGAGI. The CDR3 protein is CASRFQRSSYNEQFF. The CDR3, as DNA: TGTGCCAGCAGGTTCCAAAGGAGCTCCTACAATGAGCAGTTCTTC.

The sample holds many counts of this clone. This sequence joins TRBV19 and TRBJ1-5; 10 positions agree with TRBD1. The germline CDR1 and CDR2 sequences are LNHDA and SQIVND (reference sequence). The ends lost 10 bases at V and 4 bases at J; junction bases unmatched: 4. This CDR3 has 13 residues. Here the CDR3 DNA reads TGTGCCACCTGGGGACAGGGGAATCAGCCCCAGCATTTT. This codes for CATWGQGNQPQHF.

This clone appeared many times. J is TRBJ2-1 and V is TRBV7-3; the match to TRBD2 covers 9 bases. Germline V gene sequence: CDR1 SGHTA, CDR2 FQGTGA. V lost 4 bases and J lost 8; bases outside the gene matches: 9. The CDR3 extends over 15 amino acids. The CDR3 DNA reads as TGTGCCAGCAGCTCTTTGGCGGGAGGGTTCGATGAGCAGTTCTTC. Encoded protein: CASSSLAGGFDEQFF.

V is TRBV11-1 and J is TRBJ2-1, with 7 positions matching TRBD1. The CDR3 sequence is 16 residues long. The V segment lost 5 bases and the J segment 0 bases; nucleotides outside the gene matches: 7. Per germline, CDR1 SGHAT and CDR2 FQDESV (reference sequence). CDR3 DNA: TGTGCCAGCAGCGCTCCCGGGACAGCCTCCTACAATGAGCAGTTCTTC. Protein sequence: CASSAPGTASYNEQFF.

This clone was counted ten times or more. The chain links TRBV4-2 to TRBJ2-5, with 8 bases lining up with TRBD2. V dropped 4 bases and J dropped 2; count of bases not matched to a gene: 3. The CDR3 covers 14 residues. The V gene's germline CDR1 is LGHNA and CDR2 YNFKEQ. CDR3: CASSPRLAQETQYF. CDR3 in DNA: TGTGCCAGCAGCCCCCGACTAGCGCAAGAGACCCAGTACTTC.

This clone has more than one count but fewer than ten. V is TRBV5-4 and J is TRBJ1-6, with D maybe TRBD1 (6 bases). The ends were cut back, 4 bases at V and 2 bases at J, with 16 bases in the middle. CDR1 and CDR2 from the germline V gene are SGHNT and YYREEE (reference sequence). This CDR3 has 17 residues. The chain's CDR3 is CASSLGEGGPYNSPLHF. In nucleotides, the CDR3 is TGTGCCAGCAGCCTAGGGGAAGGGGGACCCTATAATTCACCCCTCCACTTT.

This clone occurred many times. The V and J genes are TRBV19 and TRBJ2-5; TRBD2 aligns across 9 bases. Germline V CDR1 and CDR2: LNHDA, SQIVND (reference sequence). After removal of 0 bases from V and 5 bases from J, the junction contained 4 bases not matched to a gene. The CDR3 is made up of 15 amino acids. In DNA form, the CDR3 reads TGTGCCAGTAGTATAGAAGGTAGCGGGAGTGAGACCCAGTACTTC. Its protein is CASSIEGSGSETQYF.

The table lists this clone with many counts. V is TRBV5-1 and J is TRBJ1-4; 9 bases are shared with TRBD1. Germline CDR1 reads SGHRS; CDR2 reads YFSETQ. Germline trimming cut 3 bases from V and 5 bases from J; bases unmatched to any gene: 2. This CDR3 spans 14 amino acids. CDR3 amino acids: CASSSGQGNEKLFF. As DNA, the CDR3 is TGCGCCAGCAGCTCAGGACAGGGGAATGAAAAACTGTTTTTT. The complete variable domain, with remaining parts taken from reference TRBV5-1 and TRBJ1-4, reads KAGVTQTPRYLIKTRGQQVTLSCSPISGHRSVSWYQQTPGQGLQFLFEYFSETQRNKGNFPGRFSGRQFSNSRSEMNVSTLELGDSALYLCASSSGQGNEKLFFGSGTQLSVL.

At least ten counts were recorded for this clone. V usage is TRBV9 and J usage is TRBJ2-5; TRBD1 agrees at 7 bases. J gave up 1 base and V 1 base, and 7 bases lay outside the gene matches. CDR1 SGDLS and CDR2 YYNGEE come from the germline V gene. This CDR3 contains 16 residues. DNA of the CDR3: TGTGCCAGCAGCGTACTGTCAGGGGGAGTCCAAGAGACCCAGTACTTC. Residues: CASSVLSGGVQETQYF.